The sequence of this T cell receptor beta chain was determined in a study of Graves' ophthalmopathy and Graves' hyperthyroidism. Germline-derived CDR1 and CDR2 are MNHNS and SASEGT. V lost 1 base and J lost 4; bases outside the gene matches: 11. This CDR3 has 19 residues. From RNA, the CDR3 regions of TCR beta chains were amplified and sequenced. HTBI-primed first-round RT-PCR preceded second-round multiplex PCR. MiXCR was run by TCRdb on the multiplex PCR reads, yielding one entry per CDR3 protein. The sample has 360,000 or so distinct CDR3 sequences; approximately 20% are singletons. Ineligible for inclusion were patients with other autoimmune diseases, uncontrolled infections, pregnancy or lactation.

The sequencing sample was made of peripheral blood. This TCR was sampled from a woman between 18 and 29 years old with Graves' ophthalmopathy. V and J are TRBV6-1 and TRBJ2-6; 9 bases line up with TRBD1. The CDR3: CASSEEGTGLILGANVLTF. In DNA, the CDR3 is TGTGCCAGCAGTGAAGAAGGGACAGGGTTAATTTTGGGGGCCAACGTCCTGACTTTC.